A single sample is the source of the 29 T cell receptor beta chains below, sequenced in a study of T cell clonality in common variable immunodeficiency. The data were produced by immunoSEQ multiplex PCR, yet TCRdb's version contains in-frame clones alone and is incomplete. This sample comprises some 60,000 clones, none seen once only. Material: peripheral blood mononuclear cells. The receptors were sampled from a person aged 18 to 75 in good health.

This clone was observed many times. At one of its ends the junction is not consistent with the germline gene, which may arise from a read error. Sequencing ends 3 residues short of the CDR3 end; the germline J gene provides the rest. The chain recombines TRBV18 with TRBJ2-2; D is perhaps TRBD2 (6 bases). The CDR3 loop spans 15 amino acids. The germline V gene encodes CDR1 KGHSH and CDR2 LQKENI. Incomplete CDR3 DNA: TGTGCCAGCTCACCTTCCCAGGTTAACACCGGGGGG. Amino acid sequence: CASSPSQVNTGG. The whole CDR3 reads CASSPSQVNTGGLFF.

This clone has at least ten counts. The read comes to an end 3 residues before the CDR3 does, leaving the germline J gene to fill in the end. The gene calls are TRBV30 and TRBJ2-6, with unresolved D. This CDR3 is 12 amino acids long. The V end was cut by 4 bases, the J end by 3 bases, with 4 bases between. Germline CDR1 GTSNPN, CDR2 SVGIG (reference sequence). The sequenced CDR3 bases are TGTGCCTGGACGGTTGGGGCCAACGTC. Encoded protein: CAWTVGANV. The full CDR3 protein reads CAWTVGANVLTF. The variable domain in full, completed from reference TRBV30 and TRBJ2-6, reads SQTIHQWPATLVQPVGSPLSLECTVEGTSNPNLYWYRQAAGRGLQLLFYSVGIGQISSEVPQNLSASRPQDRQFILSSKKLLLSDSGFYLCAWTVGANVLTFGAGSRLTVL.

On this clone itself: The read ends 3 residues early relative to the CDR3; the germline J gene fills the gap. V usage is TRBV7-2 and J usage is TRBJ2-7, with TRBD1 matching over 8 bases. Trimming at V came to 8 bases and at J to 5 bases, leaving 14 bases not matched to a gene. The CDR3 covers 15 residues. Looked up from germline, CDR1 is SGHTA and CDR2 is FQGNSA. The CDR3 bases that were read are TGTGCCAGCGGCTCCGACAGGGGCGCCCGCCACGAG. The encoded protein is CASGSDRGARHE. The full CDR3 protein is CASGSDRGARHEQYF.

This clone showed up many times. The read gets to within 3 residues of the CDR3 end, and the germline J gene fills in the rest. This chain uses TRBV29-1 with TRBJ1-6; 11 positions match TRBD1. CDR3 length equals 17 residues. From germline, CDR1 is SQVTM and CDR2 ANQGSEA. The CDR3 here is CRGPLGQGAVENSPLHF. The CDR3 DNA, read in part, is TGCAGAGGGCCCTTAGGACAGGGGGCAGTGGAGAATTCACCC.

This clone appeared many times. The read ends 3 residues shy of where the CDR3 ends; the end is completed using the germline J gene. This chain joins TRBV19 and TRBJ2-5, with a weak D call TRBD2 (7 bases). Germline values: CDR1 LNHDA, CDR2 SQIVND (reference sequence). This CDR3 contains 16 residues. Trimming removed 0 bases from V and 2 bases from J, with 13 bases in between. The sequenced CDR3 bases are TGTGCCAGTAGTATAGATGCGGGGGCGAGGCAAGAGACC. It translates to CASSIDAGARQET. The full CDR3 is CASSIDAGARQETQYF.

This clone was seen ten or more times. CDR3 bases read: TGTGCCAGCAGCCCCGGACAGGGGTATACTAATGAAAAA. Protein sequence: CASSPGQGYTNEK. The entire CDR3 protein reads CASSPGQGYTNEKLFF. The chain is built from TRBV14 and TRBJ1-4, with TRBD1 matching 9 bases. Read sequence stops 3 residues before the CDR3 end, and the germline J gene provides the missing end. J was trimmed by 2 bases and V by 4 bases; bases with no gene match: 5. CDR1 and CDR2 from the germline V gene are SGHDN and FVKESK. This CDR3 has 16 amino acids.

This clone was picked up many times. The read ends 3 residues early relative to the CDR3; the germline J gene fills the gap. The genes are TRBV20-1 and TRBJ2-5, with 12 bases fitting TRBD2. This CDR3 comprises 13 residues. Germline values: CDR1 DFQATT, CDR2 SNEGSKA (reference sequence). V shed 3 bases, J shed 4 bases, and the junction held 0 bases outside the gene matches. The CDR3 bases that were read are TGCAGTGCTAGGACTAGCGGGAGAGAGACC. This gives the protein CSARTSGRET. The whole CDR3 protein reads CSARTSGRETQYF.

This clone was counted ten times or more. The read terminates 3 residues ahead of where the CDR3 ends, so the germline J gene completes it. This chain joins TRBV2 and TRBJ2-3; TRBD2 aligns across 12 bases. V lost 6 bases and J lost 3; bases outside the gene matches: 4. Germline CDR1 and CDR2: SNHLY and FYNNEI. The CDR3 length is 15 residues. The chain's CDR3 is CASSQTSGRTDTQYF. The sequenced CDR3 bases are TGTGCCAGCAGCCAGACTAGCGGGAGAACAGATACG.

This clone was observed at least ten times. The read halts 3 residues ahead of the CDR3 end, with the missing end drawn from the germline J gene. The chain has TRBV19 and TRBJ2-1; TRBD2 is a possible D gene (6 bases). The CDR3 is made up of 16 amino acids. V lost 3 bases and J 0 bases, leaving 12 bases between the germline ends. Germline CDR1 LNHDA, CDR2 SQIVND (reference sequence). CDR3 amino acids: CASSMLASSSYNEQFF. CDR3 DNA, as far as it was read: TGTGCCAGTAGTATGCTAGCGTCTAGCTCCTACAATGAG.

This clone was detected many times. The read finishes 3 residues shy of the CDR3 end, and the germline J gene is used to complete it. The chain recombines TRBV5-1 with TRBJ2-1, with TRBD1 as a possible D gene (6 bases). CDR1 is SGHRS and CDR2 is YFSETQ in the germline V gene. The V end lost 3 bases, the J end lost 0 bases, and 13 bases lay between the germline ends. The CDR3 length is 16 residues. The CDR3: CASSSGTLSSYNEQFF. The sequenced CDR3 bases are TGCGCCAGCAGCTCCGGGACATTAAGCTCCTACAATGAG. Using reference TRBV5-1 and TRBJ2-1 for the parts outside the CDR3, the full variable domain is KAGVTQTPRYLIKTRGQQVTLSCSPISGHRSVSWYQQTPGQGLQFLFEYFSETQRNKGNFPGRFSGRQFSNSRSEMNVSTLELGDSALYLCASSSGTLSSYNEQFFGPGTRLTVL.

This clone was recorded at least ten times. The CDR3 end is not reached by the read, which stops 3 residues before it; the germline J gene fills it in. The chain recombines TRBV7-8 with TRBJ2-7, with TRBD2 matching 7 bases. Trimming took 8 bases from V and 1 from J; bases not matched to a gene: 2. Germline CDR1 reads SGHVS; CDR2 reads FQNEAQ. CDR3 length: 12 residues. CDR3 DNA (partial): TGTGCCAGCGGGAGGGGATCCTACGAG. Protein sequence: CASGRGSYE. The whole CDR3 reads CASGRGSYEQYF.

This clone was detected ten times or more. Sequencing ends 3 residues short of the CDR3 end; the germline J gene provides the rest. This chain connects TRBV20-1 to TRBJ2-3; 10 bases are a match to TRBD2. With 7 bases clipped from V and 0 bases from J, the junction kept 7 bases outside the gene matches. CDR3 size: 15 residues. CDR1 and CDR2 from the germline V gene are DFQATT and SNEGSKA (reference sequence). The CDR3 DNA, read in part, is TGCAGTGGTCGAGCGGGAGGGACTAGCACAGATACG. It translates to CSGRAGGTSTDT. The complete CDR3 sequence is CSGRAGGTSTDTQYF.

This clone was seen at least ten times. The sequenced fragment ends 3 residues before the CDR3 boundary, so the rest is inferred from the germline J gene. V is TRBV20-1 and J is TRBJ2-3; TRBD1 might be the D (6 bases). V was pared by 3 bases and J by 3 bases, with 13 bases between. Per germline, CDR1 DFQATT and CDR2 SNEGSKA (reference sequence). This CDR3 has 14 amino acids. CDR3 region: CSASQGIGTDTQYF. The sequenced CDR3 bases are TGCAGTGCTAGTCAGGGGATAGGGACAGATACG.

There are many counts of this clone. Read sequence stops 3 residues before the CDR3 end, and the germline J gene provides the missing end. The J gene is TRBJ2-5, the V gene TRBV5-1, with TRBD1 matching 9 bases. J lost 2 bases, V lost 1 base, and 9 bases had no gene match. Germline V gives CDR1 SGHRS, CDR2 YFSETQ. CDR3 length: 17 amino acids. CDR3 protein: CASSLQGTGWGQETQYF. The CDR3 DNA, read in part, is TGCGCCAGCAGCTTGCAAGGGACAGGGTGGGGTCAAGAGACC.

This clone was detected ten times or more. The read comes to an end 3 residues before the CDR3 does, leaving the germline J gene to fill in the end. The gene calls are TRBV2 and TRBJ2-7, with a possible D match to TRBD2 (5 bases). The CDR3 has 15 residues. CDR1 and CDR2 from the germline V gene are SNHLY and FYNNEI. V was pared by 6 bases and J by 5 bases, with 20 bases between. The CDR3 reads CASRDLRARWDEQYF. The CDR3 bases that were read are TGTGCCAGCAGGGACTTAAGGGCCAGGTGGGACGAG. Drawing the rest from reference TRBV2 and TRBJ2-7, the complete variable domain is EPEVTQTPSHQVTQMGQEVILRCVPISNHLYFYWYRQILGQKVEFLVSFYNNEISEKSEIFDDQFSVERPDGSNFTLKIRSTKLEDSAMYFCASRDLRARWDEQYFGPGTRLTVT.

This clone appeared many times. The sequenced fragment ends 3 residues before the CDR3 boundary, so the rest is inferred from the germline J gene. This chain uses TRBV20-1 with TRBJ2-7; 8 bases are a match to TRBD1. CDR3 length: 14 amino acids. V lost 5 bases and J lost 3; bases outside the gene matches: 9. The germline V gene encodes CDR1 DFQATT and CDR2 SNEGSKA (reference sequence). CDR3 DNA, as far as it was read: TGCAGTGCTTCCGGGACAGGCGGCAACTACGAG. This codes for CSASGTGGNYE. The entire CDR3 reads CSASGTGGNYEQYF.

This clone was counted at least ten times. With the read ending 3 residues before the CDR3 end, the germline J gene is used to fill in that end. The V call is TRBV6-1, the J call TRBJ2-7; D is perhaps TRBD1 (6 bases). This CDR3 is built from 13 residues. Trimming stripped 4 bases from V and 2 bases from J, with 9 bases between. From germline, CDR1 is MNHNS and CDR2 SASEGT. This chain's CDR3 is CASSGQVTYEQYF. The CDR3 bases that were read are TGTGCCAGCAGTGGACAGGTGACCTACGAG.

To note about this clone: The read finishes 3 residues shy of the CDR3 end, and the germline J gene is used to complete it. V and J are TRBV30 and TRBJ1-1; D remains ambiguous. CDR1 and CDR2 from the germline V gene are GTSNPN and SVGIG (reference sequence). CDR3 length equals 13 residues. CDR3 loop: CAWSGESYNEAFF. CDR3 bases read: TGTGCCTGGTCCGGGGAGTCCTACAATGAG.

This clone has at least ten counts. The read comes to an end 3 residues before the CDR3 does, leaving the germline J gene to fill in the end. This chain connects TRBV5-1 to TRBJ1-1, with 9 bases lining up with TRBD1. The CDR3 extends over 13 amino acids. The germline gives CDR1 SGHRS, CDR2 YFSETQ. The V and J ends lost 4 bases and 4 bases, in that order; junction bases with no gene match: 2. CDR3 sequence reads: CASSPDRGTEAFF. Partial CDR3 DNA: TGCGCCAGCAGCCCGGACAGGGGCACTGAA.

Ten or more counts support this clone. The read finishes 3 residues shy of the CDR3 end, and the germline J gene is used to complete it. The rearrangement joins TRBV30 to TRBJ1-1; the match to TRBD1 covers 7 bases. Germline lookup yields CDR1 GTSNPN and CDR2 SVGIG (reference sequence). With 1 base clipped from V and 6 bases from J, the junction kept 11 bases outside the gene matches. This CDR3 contains 15 residues. The CDR3 reads CAWSDRQGTISEAFF. The part of the CDR3 DNA that was read is TGTGCCTGGAGTGACCGACAGGGAACTATCTCTGAA.

This clone has at least ten counts. The read halts 3 residues ahead of the CDR3 end, with the missing end drawn from the germline J gene. The chain uses TRBV28 and TRBJ2-1, with a tentative D call TRBD2 (5 bases). This CDR3 spans 15 amino acids. Trimming removed 5 bases at V and 0 bases at J, with 11 bases between. CDR1 is MDHEN and CDR2 is SYDVKM in the germline V gene. Partial CDR3 DNA: TGTGCCAGCAGTCCAGCGGAAAGCTCCTACAATGAG. Amino acids: CASSPAESSYNE. In full, the CDR3 reads CASSPAESSYNEQFF.

This clone appeared many times. The CDR3 extends 3 residues past the end of the read, so its final part is completed from the germline J gene. The V call is TRBV20-1, the J call TRBJ2-7, with TRBD1 matching 9 bases. V shed 1 base, J shed 6 bases, and the junction held 1 base outside the gene matches. CDR1 and CDR2 (germline): DFQATT, SNEGSKA (reference sequence). CDR3 size: 12 residues. The chain's CDR3 is CSARGTGVEQYF. The part of the CDR3 DNA that was read is TGCAGTGCTAGAGGGACAGGGGTCGAG.

In its sample, this clone was seen many times. From the germline J gene comes the end of the CDR3, since the read stops 3 residues before it. The V call is TRBV11-2, the J call TRBJ2-7, with no clear D. Germline CDR1 SGHAT, CDR2 FQNNGV. V lost 3 bases and J lost 2, with 8 bases in between. The CDR3 has 13 residues. CDR3 residues: CASSFRAAYEQYF. CDR3 DNA (partial): TGTGCCAGCAGCTTTAGGGCCGCCTACGAG.

Many counts were recorded for this clone. From the germline J gene comes the end of the CDR3, since the read stops 3 residues before it. The rearrangement links TRBV6-1 to TRBJ2-7; weak D call: TRBD2 (5 bases). Germline V gene data show CDR1 as MNHNS and CDR2 as SASEGT. Trimming removed 3 bases from V and 0 bases from J, with 15 bases in between. CDR3 size: 16 residues. CDR3 DNA (partial): TGTGCCAGCAGTGAGATCGGGGTGGACCACTCCTACGAG. Encoded protein: CASSEIGVDHSYE. In full, the CDR3 is CASSEIGVDHSYEQYF.

This clone was counted at least ten times. Read coverage stops 3 residues before the CDR3 terminus; the germline J gene supplies the remainder. The V and J genes are TRBV10-3 and TRBJ1-4; D remains unclear. There are 16 residues in the CDR3. V was shortened by 5 bases and J by 8 bases, with 21 bases between the two germline ends. The germline CDR1 and CDR2 sequences are ENHRY and SYGVKD. The CDR3 spells CAISSGPPGIREKLFF. The DNA read from the CDR3 is TGTGCCATCAGTTCCGGGCCCCCGGGGATTAGGGAAAAA.

This clone was observed at least ten times. The read terminates 3 residues ahead of where the CDR3 ends, so the germline J gene completes it. The rearrangement uses TRBV20-1 and TRBJ1-6; the match to TRBD1 covers 12 bases. J gave up 9 bases and V 6 bases, and 9 bases lay outside the gene matches. The V gene's germline CDR1 is DFQATT and CDR2 SNEGSKA (reference sequence). The CDR3 spans 15 residues. The CDR3 loop is CSASEGTGGFSPLHF. Partial CDR3 DNA: TGCAGTGCCTCGGAGGGGACAGGGGGCTTTTCACCC.

This clone was observed many times. CDR3 bases read: TGTGCCAGCAGCTTTGGGCCAGGGGGGAGGAACACTGAA. Its translation: CASSFGPGGRNTE. The CDR3, in full, reads CASSFGPGGRNTEAFF. This sequence joins TRBV7-8 and TRBJ1-1; 7 bases match TRBD1. The read gets to within 3 residues of the CDR3 end, and the germline J gene fills in the rest. CDR1 is SGHVS and CDR2 is FQNEAQ in the germline V gene. Unmatched junction bases numbered 8, after V lost 3 bases and J lost 1 base. The CDR3 has 16 residues.

This clone showed up just a few times. Sequencing ends 3 residues short of the CDR3 end; the germline J gene provides the rest. The V and J genes are TRBV11-3 and TRBJ1-1, with a tentative D call TRBD1 (5 bases). The CDR3 spans 12 residues. Germline V gives CDR1 SGHNT, CDR2 YENEEA. V lost 8 bases and J lost 5, with 12 bases in between. CDR3 in amino acids: CASGGRDTEAFF. CDR3 DNA, as far as it was read: TGTGCCAGCGGGGGGAGAGATACTGAA.

This clone appeared many times. The CDR3 end lies 3 residues beyond the end of the read and is filled in from the germline J gene. The V and J genes are TRBV20-1 and TRBJ2-7, with TRBD1 identical over 7 bases. From germline, CDR1 is DFQATT and CDR2 SNEGSKA (reference sequence). With 3 bases clipped from V and 3 bases from J, the junction kept 5 bases outside the gene matches. The CDR3 covers 13 residues. The CDR3 bases that were read are TGCAGTGCTAGGAACAGGGGTGGCTACGAG. Translating gives CSARNRGGYE. The full CDR3 protein reads CSARNRGGYEQYF.